The 2 T cell receptor beta chains presented below share a single source sample, sequenced in a study of cytomegalovirus exposure and HLA in healthy donors. PCR employed 60 Vbeta and 13 Jbeta primers. Measured with immunoSEQ multiplex PCR; TCRdb has only the in-frame clones, and not every one. The table records 100,000 to 150,000 clones, about 80% of them present only once. The sequencing input was PBMCs. These receptors originate from a boy aged 2-9 years in good health and CMV-seronegative.

The chain employs TRBV5-1 and TRBJ2-7; D possibly corresponds to TRBD2 (5 bases). The CDR3 loop spans 16 amino acids. V was cut by 0 bases and J by 9 bases, with 22 bases left in between. Germline values: CDR1 SGHRS, CDR2 YFSETQ. CDR3 residues: CASSLGAGEQSVGQYF. CDR3 nucleotides: TGCGCCAGCAGCTTGGGGGCCGGGGAACAGTCGGTAGGGCAGTACTTC.

The rearrangement uses TRBV19 and TRBJ2-3, with 11 bases identical to TRBD2. The length of the CDR3 is 15 residues. Germline assignment: CDR1 LNHDA and CDR2 SQIVND (reference sequence). Losses at the gene ends were 5 bases for V and 7 bases for J; bases not matched to a gene: 8. The CDR3 region has the DNA TGTGCCAGTAGTGAAATGGCTAGCGGGGGGAATACGCAGTATTTT. Translation: CASSEMASGGNTQYF. Drawing the rest from reference TRBV19 and TRBJ2-3, the complete variable domain is DGGITQSPKYLFRKEGQNVTLSCEQNLNHDAMYWYRQDPGQGLRLIYYSQIVNDFQKGDIAEGYSVSREKKESFPLTVTSAQKNPTAFYLCASSEMASGGNTQYFGPGTRLTVL.